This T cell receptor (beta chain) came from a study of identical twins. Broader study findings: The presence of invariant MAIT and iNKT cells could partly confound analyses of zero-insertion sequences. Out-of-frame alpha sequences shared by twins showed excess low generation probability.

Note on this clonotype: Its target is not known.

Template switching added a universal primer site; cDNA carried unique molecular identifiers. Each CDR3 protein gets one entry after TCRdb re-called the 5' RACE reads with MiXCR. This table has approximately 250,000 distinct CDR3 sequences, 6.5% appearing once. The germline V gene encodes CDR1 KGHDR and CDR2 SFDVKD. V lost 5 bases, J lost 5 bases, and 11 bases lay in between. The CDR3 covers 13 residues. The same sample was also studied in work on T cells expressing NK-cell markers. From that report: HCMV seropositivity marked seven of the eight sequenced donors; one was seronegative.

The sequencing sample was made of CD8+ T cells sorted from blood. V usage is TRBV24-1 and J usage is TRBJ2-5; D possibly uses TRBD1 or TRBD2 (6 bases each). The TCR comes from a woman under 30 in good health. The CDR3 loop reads CATSGGARETQYF. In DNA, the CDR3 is TGTGCCACCAGTGGGGGGGCGCGGGAGACCCAGTACTTC.